This T cell receptor beta chain was sequenced for a study of shared clonotypes between healthy human individuals. About the study: A donor's plate count was three for CD4 naive and three for CD4 memory; CD8 naive had two and CD8 memory one. Broader study findings: Memory subsets generally showed smaller estimated richness than naive subsets did.

Sorted-subset replicate PCR reactions were performed with 200 ng DNA, corresponding to roughly 27,000 T cell genomes. Some clones are missing from TCRdb's copy, which holds only in-frame ones; the method was immunoSEQ multiplex PCR. This table has hundreds of thousands of clones, 92% appearing once. Worth noting for this clone: The antigen remains unidentified.

Selected positively for CCR7 and CD45RO-negative, naive CD8 cells excluded terminally differentiated effector memory CD45RA+ cells. The CDR3 covers 15 residues. V was shortened by 6 bases and J by 6 bases, with 18 bases between the two germline ends. Germline values: CDR1 SEHNR, CDR2 FQNEAQ (reference sequence). The specimen sequenced was naive CD8+ T cells sorted from blood. The chain couples TRBV7-9 to TRBJ2-1; D unclear. The origin of this receptor is a man in his thirties or forties in good health. Written as DNA, the CDR3 is TGTGCCAGCAGTTATACTGAAACCTTGGGCAATGAGCAGTTCTTC. Protein sequence: CASSYTETLGNEQFF.